The rows below give T cell receptor beta chains drawn from one sample of a study of T cell responses to AZD1222 COVID-19 vaccine. The protocol was immunoSEQ multiplex PCR, while the TCRdb copy is restricted to in-frame clones and leaves out a portion. The repertoire holds roughly 120,000 clones, with 88% as singletons. The sequencing used peripheral blood, collected on day 0 of AZD1222 vaccination. Source of these receptors: an adult in good health. CDR3s include the opening cysteine and the closing phenylalanine or tryptophan. D genes are given only for firm matches. Rows give clone size only sometimes, using once, few, many, or a class for an expanded clone.

-,TRBD2,TRBV11-2,TRBJ2-5,CASNPGGETQYF,TGTGCCAGCAATCCGGGAGGGGAGACCCAGTACTTC
-,-,TRBV5-1,TRBJ1-3,CASSLVEGTIYF,TGCGCCAGCAGCTTGGTGGAGGGCACCATATATTTT
once,-,TRBV20-1,TRBJ2-5,CSALTETQYF,TGCAGTGCTTTAACTGAGACCCAGTACTTC
-,-,TRBV19,TRBJ2-1,CASTEGGAHYNEQFF,TGTGCCAGCACCGAGGGGGGGGCCCACTACAATGAGCAGTTCTTC
-,-,TRBV28,TRBJ1-2,CASSSLGGPRVGGYTF,TGTGCCAGCAGTTCCCTGGGGGGGCCAAGGGTTGGAGGCTACACCTTC
-,-,TRBV18,TRBJ1-1,CASSPVQGVNTEAFF,TGTGCCAGCTCACCAGTACAGGGTGTTAACACTGAAGCTTTCTTT
-,-,TRBV9,TRBJ2-3,CASSVGMWVGTDTQYF,TGTGCCAGCAGCGTAGGGATGTGGGTGGGCACAGATACGCAGTATTTT
once,-,TRBV9,TRBJ2-7,CASSVAGIDYEQYF,TGTGCCAGCAGCGTAGCAGGGATCGACTACGAGCAGTACTTC
-,-,TRBV6-5,TRBJ1-1,CASSQQRGFTEAFF,TGTGCCAGCAGTCAACAACGGGGGTTCACTGAAGCTTTCTTT
-,-,TRBV5-1,TRBJ2-2,CASSLRATGTGELFF,TGCGCCAGCAGCTTGCGGGCCACAGGGACCGGGGAGCTGTTTTTT
-,-,TRBV20-1,TRBJ1-1,CSAPVRLRSFF,TGCAGTGCCCCCGTGAGGCTACGATCTTTCTTT
once,-,TRBV30,TRBJ1-3,CAWIRDNSGNTIYF,TGTGCCTGGATACGGGACAACTCTGGAAACACCATATATTTT
once,-,TRBV11-1,TRBJ2-1,CASSPRGYEQFF,TGTGCCAGCAGCCCCCGTGGCTATGAGCAGTTCTTC
-,-,TRBV11-2,TRBJ2-7,CASSLSGLEREQYF,TGTGCCAGCAGCTTAAGCGGCCTGGAGCGGGAGCAGTACTTC
-,-,TRBV5-4,TRBJ2-7,CASSRGGQSYEQYF,TGTGCCAGCAGCCGGGGGGGACAGTCTTACGAGCAGTACTTC
-,-,TRBV6-1,TRBJ1-3,CASSLDRNTIYF,TGTGCCAGCAGTTTGGACAGAAACACCATATATTTT
few,-,TRBV11-1,TRBJ2-2,CASSLASNTGELFF,TGTGCCAGCAGCTTAGCCTCGAACACCGGGGAGCTGTTTTTT
-,TRBD1,TRBV19,TRBJ2-5,CASSPGQGPEETQYF,TGTGCCAGTAGCCCTGGACAGGGGCCCGAAGAGACCCAGTACTTC
-,TRBD1,TRBV28,TRBJ1-2,CASSRTGTRSYGYTF,TGTGCCAGCAGTCGGACAGGGACGCGTAGCTATGGCTACACCTTC
-,-,TRBV29-1,TRBJ1-3,CSVEIPLSNGNTIYF,TGCAGCGTTGAAATCCCCCTCTCCAATGGAAACACCATATATTTT
few,-,TRBV30,TRBJ1-6,CAWSTIHWVFASPLHF,TGTGCCTGGAGTACCATCCATTGGGTGTTCGCTTCACCCCTCCACTTT
-,-,TRBV7-9,TRBJ2-5,CASSFLYQETQYF,TGTGCCAGCAGCTTTCTTTACCAAGAGACCCAGTACTTC